This T cell receptor (beta chain) was observed in a study of PD-1 blockade in classical Hodgkin lymphoma. Study-wide results and caveats: Diminished baseline TCR diversity has been reported in newly diagnosed patients relative to healthy donors. Newly diagnosed patients and complete responders had comparable diversity at baseline. Underlying causes for the observed repertoire differences were not defined, possibly disease activity or prior therapy.

With V trimmed by 3 bases and J by 3 bases, 6 bases remained unmatched. The CDR3 is made up of 16 amino acids. From germline, CDR1 is MGHRA and CDR2 YSYEKL. Libraries were prepared by immunoSEQ multiplex PCR; TCRdb keeps only in-frame clonotypes and omits some of them. The sample lists roughly 60,000 clones, around 94% occurring once. Time point indicated: cycle 4 day 1 (C4D1), after more than five weeks of nivolumab. Every patient was affected by relapse after autologous stem cell transplantation, while exposure to brentuximab vedotin was not uniform. When best responses were assessed, they were complete response, partial response or progressive disease. A word on this clone: The antigen is not known.

The specimen was peripheral blood mononuclear cells (PBMCs), collected before the fourth cycle of nivolumab. The chain has TRBV4-1 and TRBJ2-7, with TRBD2 identical over 12 bases. The receptor was isolated from a human donor with classical Hodgkin lymphoma. DNA for the CDR3: TGCGCCAGCAGCCACGTACTAGCGGGGGGAAACTACGAGCAGTACTTC. It translates to CASSHVLAGGNYEQYF.